Each of the 21 T cell receptor beta chains below was sequenced from the same sample in a study of radiotherapy plus CTLA-4 blockade in lung cancer. Clones were read by immunoSEQ multiplex PCR, and TCRdb kept only the in-frame ones, dropping some. The table lists tens of thousands of clones, around 81% of them singletons. This specimen was peripheral blood, taken from a patient treated with radiotherapy plus ipilimumab. The source of these receptors is a human donor with non-small cell lung cancer who had a partial response to radiotherapy plus ipilimumab. Some clones in this sample may be carry-over from other donors' samples.

A single count supports this clone. V usage is TRBV4-2 and J usage is TRBJ2-1, with TRBD2 matching 9 bases. The V gene end was trimmed by 1 base and the J gene end by 6 bases; junction bases not matched to a gene: 10. The CDR3 runs 17 residues. In germline, CDR1 is LGHNA, CDR2 YNFKEQ. DNA of the CDR3: TGTGCCAGCAGCCAAGGAGTAGCGGGAGAGGCGGGCAATGAGCAGTTCTTC. As protein: CASSQGVAGEAGNEQFF.

The rearrangement joins TRBV6-1 to TRBJ2-7; possible D gene TRBD1, 7 bases. The J call is doubtful: the DNA matches TRBJ2-5 better. The CDR3 is 17 amino acids. Germline V gene sequence: CDR1 MNHNS, CDR2 SASEGT. CDR3 region: CASSEGRGQGSQETQYF. The CDR3 DNA follows: TGTGCCAGCAGTGAAGGGAGGGGGCAGGGGTCCCAAGAGACCCAGTACTTC.

This clone has a handful of counts. The V gene is TRBV10-2, the J gene TRBJ1-3, with 8 bases aligning to TRBD1. The V gene end was trimmed by 6 bases and the J gene end by 3 bases; junction bases not matched to a gene: 4. The CDR3 sequence is 14 residues long. Germline assignment: CDR1 WSHSY and CDR2 SAAADI. Written as DNA, the CDR3 is TGCGCCAGCAGGCAGGGGGCCGGTGGAAACACCATATATTTT. Translated, it gives CASRQGAGGNTIYF.

This clone has just one count. This chain uses TRBV21-1 with TRBJ2-2; TRBD2 is the table's D call, not checked against the DNA. TRBV21-1 is termed a pseudogene. The CDR3 length is 16 residues. The CDR3 loop is CASSKGTSWGTGELFF. The CDR3 DNA is TGTGCCAGCAGCAAAGGGACTAGCTGGGGGACCGGGGAGCTGTTTTTT.

The chain carries TRBV4-1 and TRBJ1-6; 8 bases agree with TRBD1. With V trimmed by 4 bases and J by 10 bases, 9 bases remained unmatched. The length of the CDR3 is 15 residues. Germline lookup yields CDR1 MGHRA and CDR2 YSYEKL. The DNA of the CDR3 is TGCGCCAGCAGCCGAGACAGGGGATATGACTCACCCCTCCACTTT. It is translated as CASSRDRGYDSPLHF.

The J gene is TRBJ2-3, the V gene TRBV5-1; possibly TRBD2 for D (5 bases). The CDR3 is made up of 14 amino acids. V was cut by 6 bases and J by 0 bases, with 11 bases left in between. The germline CDR1 and CDR2 sequences are SGHRS and YFSETQ. Here the CDR3 DNA reads TGCGCCAGCATGACTAACCCTAGCACAGATACGCAGTATTTT. Protein: CASMTNPSTDTQYF. The variable domain in full, completed from reference TRBV5-1 and TRBJ2-3, reads KAGVTQTPRYLIKTRGQQVTLSCSPISGHRSVSWYQQTPGQGLQFLFEYFSETQRNKGNFPGRFSGRQFSNSRSEMNVSTLELGDSALYLCASMTNPSTDTQYFGPGTRLTVL.

The chain joins TRBV28 to TRBJ2-4; 9 bases fit TRBD1. The CDR3 consists of 17 residues. J gave up 0 bases and V 5 bases, and 8 bases lay outside the gene matches. CDR1 is MDHEN, CDR2 SYDVKM, per germline. CDR3 bases: TGTGCCAGCAGTCTGGGACAGGGTTCCCTAGCCAAAAACATTCAGTACTTC. Translated: CASSLGQGSLAKNIQYF.

The chain employs TRBV7-2 and TRBJ2-7; TRBD2 matches 8 bases. In germline, CDR1 is SGHTA, CDR2 FQGNSA. The V segment lost 5 bases and the J segment 3 bases; nucleotides outside the gene matches: 9. CDR3 size: 15 residues. In DNA form, the CDR3 reads TGTGCCAGCAGCCGGACGGCGGGGGGCGTCTACGAGCAGTACTTC. This translates into CASSRTAGGVYEQYF.

V and J are TRBV7-8 and TRBJ1-2, with D unclear. CDR3 length equals 13 residues. V dropped 3 bases and J dropped 4 bases, with 9 bases sitting between them. Germline lookup yields CDR1 SGHVS and CDR2 FQNEAQ. CDR3 sequence (DNA): TGTGCCAGCAGCTTGGAGGCTACCTATGGCTACACCTTC. Translating gives CASSLEATYGYTF. Variable domain in full (rest from reference TRBV7-8 and TRBJ1-2): GAGVSQSPRYKVAKRGQDVALRCDPISGHVSLFWYQQALGQGPEFLTYFQNEAQLDKSGLPSDRFFAERPEGSVSTLKIQRTQQEDSAVYLCASSLEATYGYTFGSGTRLTVV.

J is TRBJ2-4 and V is TRBV6-1; no definite D call. The length of the CDR3 is 11 residues. The V gene lost 6 bases and the J gene lost 11 bases, with 11 bases spanning the gap. Germline CDR1 is MNHNS and CDR2 is SASEGT. The CDR3 DNA is TGTGCCAGCAGCGTTAGTTCGGTTCAGTACTTC. Translation: CASSVSSVQYF.

V and J are TRBV23-1 and TRBJ2-3, with 7 bases identical to TRBD2. TRBV23-1 carries the ORF label, with uncertain function. The CDR3 is 19 amino acids. Trimming removed 2 bases from V and 0 bases from J; junction bases left unmatched: 14. DNA for the CDR3: TGCGCCAGCAGTCAACCCGGGACTAATGAAGCCCCTAGCACAGATACGCAGTATTTT. It specifies CASSQPGTNEAPSTDTQYF.

This chain links TRBV9 with TRBJ1-2; TRBD1 agrees at 8 bases. There are 14 residues in the CDR3. V was clipped by 0 bases and J by 5 bases; unmatched bases: 3. In germline, CDR1 is SGDLS, CDR2 YYNGEE. CDR3 region: CASSVARGPYGYTF. The CDR3 DNA reads TGTGCCAGCAGCGTAGCCAGGGGGCCTTATGGCTACACCTTC.

This clone occurred a few times. The chain links TRBV15 to TRBJ1-4; no clear D. V lost 0 bases and J lost 7, with 6 bases in between. CDR1 is LNHNV, CDR2 YYDKDF, per germline (reference sequence). The CDR3 covers 13 residues. The CDR3 coding sequence is TGTGCCACCAGCAGAGATCTAGTTGAAAAACTGTTTTTT. Translating it yields CATSRDLVEKLFF.

This chain's CDR3 is CASSLGTGSYNSPLHF. The CDR3 coding sequence is TGCGCCAGCAGCTTGGGAACAGGGTCTTATAATTCACCCCTCCACTTT. The chain recombines TRBV5-1 with TRBJ1-6; possible D gene TRBD1, 6 bases. Trimming removed 0 bases from V and 4 bases from J, with 11 bases in between. CDR3 length equals 16 residues. The germline V gene has CDR1 SGHRS and CDR2 YFSETQ.

The chain is built from TRBV10-3 and TRBJ2-7; no clear D gene. Germline V CDR1 and CDR2: ENHRY, SYGVKD. The length of the CDR3 is 15 residues. V gave up 3 bases and J gave up 3 bases, with 15 bases separating them. CDR3 nucleotide sequence: TGTGCCATCAGTGAAGAGAGAGGTGATGGCTACGAGCAGTACTTC. It is translated as CAISEERGDGYEQYF.

The CDR3 DNA sequence: TGTGCCAGCAGCTTGGACCGGTTCCAAGAGACCCAGTACTTC. It is translated as CASSLDRFQETQYF. The chain is built from TRBV5-4 and TRBJ2-5; D ambiguous. V dropped 0 bases and J dropped 1 base, with 7 bases sitting between them. The CDR3 length is 14 residues. Germline assignment: CDR1 SGHNT and CDR2 YYREEE (reference sequence).

The chain links TRBV9 to TRBJ2-5, with 9 bases fitting TRBD2. The CDR3 is 15 residues long. CDR1 is SGDLS, CDR2 YYNGEE, per germline. J lost 5 bases, V lost 0 bases, and 5 bases had no gene match. CDR3 region: CASSVDLAGWETQYF. CDR3 nucleotides: TGTGCCAGCAGCGTAGATCTAGCGGGGTGGGAGACCCAGTACTTC.

This clone was counted only a few times. The chain links TRBV7-3 to TRBJ2-2, with 8 bases that match TRBD2. Germline-derived CDR1 and CDR2 are SGHTA and FQGTGA. J lost 3 bases, V lost 6 bases, and 6 bases had no gene match. This CDR3 has 15 residues. CDR3 nucleotides: TGTGCCAGCAGTTCTAGCGGGTACTACACCGGGGAGCTGTTTTTT. Residues: CASSSSGYYTGELFF.

This chain joins TRBV5-1 and TRBJ2-7; possible D gene TRBD1, 5 bases. The CDR3 extends over 15 amino acids. The V end was cut by 5 bases, the J end by 1 base, with 16 bases between. The germline CDR1 and CDR2 sequences are SGHRS and YFSETQ. CDR3 in DNA: TGCGCCAGCAGTCCCTCCAGTGGGGCTTCCTACGAGCAGTACTTC. Its translation is CASSPSSGASYEQYF.

The rearrangement joins TRBV5-1 to TRBJ1-1; perhaps TRBD1 as D (5 bases). CDR1 and CDR2 from the germline V gene are SGHRS and YFSETQ. Trimming cost V 1 base and J 3 bases, with 10 bases left between them. This CDR3 has 14 residues. The CDR3 DNA sequence: TGCGCCAGCAGCTTGCCCCCGGGGGACACTGAAGCTTTCTTT. Its protein product is CASSLPPGDTEAFF. The full variable domain, completed using reference TRBV5-1 and TRBJ1-1, is KAGVTQTPRYLIKTRGQQVTLSCSPISGHRSVSWYQQTPGQGLQFLFEYFSETQRNKGNFPGRFSGRQFSNSRSEMNVSTLELGDSALYLCASSLPPGDTEAFFGQGTRLTVV.

CDR3 amino acids: CASGVTSGGASNEQFF. The CDR3 DNA sequence: TGCGCCAGCGGCGTGACTAGCGGGGGGGCCTCCAATGAGCAGTTCTTC. This sequence joins TRBV5-1 and TRBJ2-1, with 14 bases that match TRBD2. Per germline, CDR1 SGHRS and CDR2 YFSETQ. The CDR3 totals 16 residues. J gave up 6 bases and V 7 bases, and 9 bases lay outside the gene matches.